This T cell receptor beta chain was sequenced for a study of T cells after yellow fever vaccination. Template switching with 5'RACE generated the TCR cDNA and added a universal primer site and UMIs. Via MiXCR, TCRdb re-called the 5' RACE reads, giving one row per CDR3 protein. The sample contains under 700,000 distinct CDR3 sequences, around 17% of which appear only once. Findings of the study overall: Subsequent booster samples again held most clones from primary vaccination (96% CD4, 85% to 90% CD8).

The germline V gene encodes CDR1 DFQATT and CDR2 SNEGSKA (reference sequence). The CDR3 loop spans 15 amino acids. V lost 2 bases to trimming and J lost 5 bases; unmatched junction nucleotides: 7. Note on this clonotype: Antigen specificity is unknown.

The clonotype comes from a man aged 18-30 years who received the YFV17D yellow fever vaccine. The V and J genes are TRBV20-1 and TRBJ2-7, with 12 bases that match TRBD2. This specimen was PBMCs, taken more than 4 days after the first yellow fever vaccination. The CDR3 protein is CSARFGLAGRHEQYF. In DNA, the CDR3 is TGCAGTGCTAGATTCGGACTAGCGGGGAGGCACGAGCAGTACTTC.